This is a list of T cell receptor beta chains from one sample in a study of human T cells and chemical hapten exposure. TCRdb used MiXCR to reprocess the RACE reads, holding one entry per CDR3 protein. Here the sample spans some 110,000 distinct CDR3 sequences, 11% being singletons. The source was whole blood, collected in connection with sensitization to the hapten diphenylcyclopropenone (DPC). These receptors came from a woman between 50 and 59 years old with alopecia areata. Some clones in this sample may be carry-over from other donors' samples. Each CDR3 is given with its conserved first and last residue. A D gene is named only where the DNA matches it firmly. The size field is filled for only some rows; it gives once, few, many or a size class.

J gene,V gene,D gene,clone size,CDR3 DNA,CDR3 protein
TRBJ2-1,TRBV21-1,.,many,TGTGCCAGCAGCAAAGGGGCGCGGCGGGATTTCTACAATGAGCAGTTCTTC,CASSKGARRDFYNEQFF
TRBJ2-1,TRBV6-5,.,few,TGTGCCAGCAGTTATAGTTCGGGAAGCTCCTACAATGAGCAGTTCTTC,CASSYSSGSSYNEQFF
TRBJ1-5,TRBV6-6,.,few,TGTGCCAGCAGCCACGGAAAGGCCAATCAGCCCCAGCATTTT,CASSHGKANQPQHF
TRBJ1-1,TRBV6-5,.,few,TGTGCCAGCAGCCGGCGCCAGATGGCTGAAGCTTTCTTT,CASSRRQMAEAFF
TRBJ2-5,TRBV24-1,TRBD2,.,TGTGCCACCAGTGATGCGGCGGGACGGGGGGATAGGGGAGAGACCCAGTACTTC,CATSDAAGRGDRGETQYF
TRBJ1-5,TRBV2,.,few,TGTGCCAGCAGTGAATGGCTGGCGAGCAATCAGCCCCAGCATTTT,CASSEWLASNQPQHF
TRBJ1-4,TRBV5-1,.,few,TGCGCCAGCAGCTTTACAGGAACGGGTGAAAAACTGTTTTTT,CASSFTGTGEKLFF
TRBJ1-1,TRBV7-8,.,.,TGTGCCAGCAGCTTATCCCCCACTGAAGCTTTCTTT,CASSLSPTEAFF
TRBJ2-5,TRBV20-1,.,.,TGCAGTGCTAGAGGGAACTTACAAGAGACCCAGTACTTC,CSARGNLQETQYF
TRBJ1-5,TRBV11-3,.,.,TGTGCCAGCAGCTTAGAGGCCCCCGCGAGGGATCAGCCCCAGCATTTT,CASSLEAPARDQPQHF
TRBJ2-2,TRBV12-3/TRBV12-4,.,.,TGTGCCAGCAGTGCCAGGGGCACCGGGGAGCTGTTTTTT,CASSARGTGELFF
TRBJ2-7,TRBV28,.,many,TGTGCCAGCAGCCAGCCCGGGACGGTCTCCTACGAGCAGTACTTC,CASSQPGTVSYEQYF
TRBJ1-1,TRBV20-1,.,.,TGCAGTGCTTATGAGGGCGGGACTGAAGCTTTCTTT,CSAYEGGTEAFF
TRBJ2-1,TRBV20-1,.,.,TGCAGTGCTAGAGATAGGGGAGGCGTCCTGAATGAGCAGTTCTTC,CSARDRGGVLNEQFF
TRBJ1-5,TRBV20-1,.,few,TGCAGTGTGCGGGGGGGTTCAAGCAATCAGCCCCAGCATTTT,CSVRGGSSNQPQHF
TRBJ2-3,TRBV29-1,.,many,TGCAGCGTTGAAGGGCAGGGGATCTACACAGATACGCAGTATTTT,CSVEGQGIYTDTQYF
TRBJ1-3,TRBV2,.,.,TGTGCCAGCAGTTTGAATAGGGGGGGCTCTGGAAACACCATATATTTT,CASSLNRGGSGNTIYF
TRBJ2-1,TRBV9,TRBD2,many,TGTGCCAGCAGGAGGGGCGGGGGGGCCATTGAGCAGTTCTTC,CASRRGGGAIEQFF
TRBJ2-6,TRBV13,.,few,TGTGCCAGCAGCTTAGGCCAGGGGGGCTCTGGGGCCAACGTCCTGACTTTC,CASSLGQGGSGANVLTF
TRBJ2-3,TRBV12-3/TRBV12-4,.,few,TGTGCCAGCAGGAGAGCTAGCGTCGGCACAGATACGCAGTATTTT,CASRRASVGTDTQYF
TRBJ2-7,TRBV7-9,TRBD1,.,TGTGCCAGCAGCTTACCACAGGGGCGGGACGAGCAGTACTTC,CASSLPQGRDEQYF
TRBJ2-7,TRBV7-2,.,few,TGTGCCAGCAGCATACGGGACTCCTACGAGCAGTACTTC,CASSIRDSYEQYF
TRBJ2-2,TRBV9,.,.,TGTGCCAGCAGCTTTAACAGGGAGGGCAACACCGGGGAGCTGTTTTTT,CASSFNREGNTGELFF
TRBJ1-1,TRBV6-1,.,.,TGTGCCAGCAGTGCATACAGGGCTGAAGACACTGAAGCTTTCTTT,CASSAYRAEDTEAFF
TRBJ2-1,TRBV29-1,.,many,TGCAGCGTTGAAGGGGTGGCAGGGGACCTCAATGAGCAGTTCTTC,CSVEGVAGDLNEQFF
TRBJ2-3,TRBV6-2/TRBV6-3,TRBD2,few,TGTGCCAGCGGGGCTAGCGGGACAGATACGCAGTATTTT,CASGASGTDTQYF
TRBJ2-3,TRBV6-1,.,.,TGTGCCAGCAGTGACCCCACAGATACGCAGTATTTT,CASSDPTDTQYF
TRBJ2-7,TRBV20-1,.,many,TGCAGTGCTAGAGCGGCTAGTTCGGACGAGCAGTACTTC,CSARAASSDEQYF
TRBJ2-1,TRBV9,TRBD2,few,TGTGCCAGCAGCGAGACCGGGACTAGTACCTACAATGAGCAGTTCTTC,CASSETGTSTYNEQFF
TRBJ1-4,TRBV4-3,.,.,TGCGCCAGCAGCCAGCCGGGACACGTTAATGAAAAACTGTTTTTT,CASSQPGHVNEKLFF
TRBJ2-7,TRBV27,.,many,TGTGCCAGCAGTTTTCTGGGGCAGGGTTCCTCCTACGAGCAGTACTTC,CASSFLGQGSSYEQYF
TRBJ2-2,TRBV20-1,.,few,TGCAGTGCTAGTGGGGGTTACACCGGGGAGCTGTTTTTT,CSASGGYTGELFF
TRBJ1-5,TRBV13,TRBD1,.,TGTGCCAGCAGCTTAGGCCGGGACAGCCAGATTTTT,CASSLGRDSQIF
TRBJ2-3,TRBV12-3/TRBV12-4,.,.,TGTGCCAGCAGTTTCGCTAGGGGAGATACGCAGTATTTT,CASSFARGDTQYF
TRBJ2-7,TRBV2,.,.,TGTGCCAGCAGTGATAAGGGGCAGGTACTACTTTTGGAGCAGTACTTC,CASSDKGQVLLLEQYF
TRBJ1-1,TRBV20-1,.,.,TGCAGTGCTAGTTCCCCCGGGGGGCGAGGAACTGAAGCTTTCTTT,CSASSPGGRGTEAFF
TRBJ2-1,TRBV29-1,.,many,TGCAGCGTTGAAGATCGGCGACTCCCGAGCTCCTACAATGAGCAGTTCTTC,CSVEDRRLPSSYNEQFF
TRBJ2-3,TRBV2,TRBD2,.,TGTGCCAGCAGGAGGACTAGGGGAGATACGCAGTATTTT,CASRRTRGDTQYF
TRBJ2-1,TRBV12-3/TRBV12-4,.,.,TGTGCCAGCAGTTTGAAGGACTCCTACAATGAGCAGTTCTTC,CASSLKDSYNEQFF
TRBJ1-4,TRBV25-1,.,few,TGTGCCAGCAGTGGGTCTCGGGAAAAACTGTTTTTT,CASSGSREKLFF
TRBJ2-1,TRBV29-1,TRBD2,few,TGCAGCGTCCACCCTTTGGGGGGGGGGAAGCAGTTCTTC,CSVHPLGGGKQFF
TRBJ2-3,TRBV27,.,many,TGTGCCAGCAGTTTTGGCTGGGGCACAGATACGCAGTATTTT,CASSFGWGTDTQYF
TRBJ1-1,TRBV29-1,.,few,TGCAGCGTTGACCCAGTCGAAGCTTTCTTT,CSVDPVEAFF
TRBJ2-7,TRBV27,.,.,TGTGCCAGCAGTCTGGCTAGCGCCTCCTACGAGCAGTACTTC,CASSLASASYEQYF
TRBJ1-2,TRBV6-5,TRBD1,few,TGTGCCAGCAGTTACGCAGGGGGAACGTCTAACTATGGCTACACCTTC,CASSYAGGTSNYGYTF